The present TCR beta chain was sequenced within a study of shared clonotypes between healthy human individuals. Findings of the study overall: Sharing across four donors was highest in naive CD4 (roughly 5%) and lowest in memory CD8 (approximately 0.4%). Non-shared clonotypes had lower generation probabilities than clonotypes shared by all four sorted-subset donors. The authors expected sequencing depth to affect clonotype sharing among donors.

J gave up 0 bases and V 6 bases, and 11 bases lay outside the gene matches. CDR3 length: 18 residues. Germline V lookup: CDR1 MNHEY, CDR2 SMNVEV (reference sequence). There were no recent acute infections or vaccinations among the donors, who were healthy HIV-negative adults. Generated by immunoSEQ multiplex PCR, the TCRdb table keeps only in-frame clones and is missing some. Counted here are about 340,000 clones, 73% occurring once; the ten biggest clones make up 8% to 13%. On this clone itself: Its antigen remains unidentified.

The receptor comes from a young man in good health. Sequenced sample: memory CD4+ T cells sorted from blood. Subset noted: CD45RA-negative fraction. V is TRBV27 and J is TRBJ2-6, with 7 nucleotides matching TRBD1. The CDR3 region is CASRKQGFRLSGANVLTF. In DNA form, the CDR3 reads TGTGCCAGCAGGAAACAGGGGTTTCGGCTCTCTGGGGCCAACGTCCTGACTTTC.